The clone carrying this TCR beta chain occurred a few times. Germline lookup yields CDR1 LNHDA and CDR2 SQIVND (reference sequence). The CDR3 length is 16 residues. The J segment lost 8 bases and the V segment lost 5 bases, leaving 11 bases of the junction unmatched. This sample was included in a study of T cell changes during pregnancy in multiple sclerosis. Sequencing was performed with immunoSEQ multiplex PCR; in TCRdb, only in-frame clones are kept and a portion is missing. Among 40,000 or so clones listed, over 80% were seen once. The origin of this receptor is a female donor in good health, enrolled as a control in a pregnancy study. The V and J genes are TRBV19 and TRBJ1-4; 10 nucleotides line up with TRBD1. The sample consisted of CD4+ T cells from peripheral blood mononuclear cells, taken in the third trimester of pregnancy. The DNA for the CDR3 is TGTGCCAGTAGTTATCTGAGAGGGACAGGGGAAGAAAAACTGTTTTTT. This sequence encodes CASSYLRGTGEEKLFF.